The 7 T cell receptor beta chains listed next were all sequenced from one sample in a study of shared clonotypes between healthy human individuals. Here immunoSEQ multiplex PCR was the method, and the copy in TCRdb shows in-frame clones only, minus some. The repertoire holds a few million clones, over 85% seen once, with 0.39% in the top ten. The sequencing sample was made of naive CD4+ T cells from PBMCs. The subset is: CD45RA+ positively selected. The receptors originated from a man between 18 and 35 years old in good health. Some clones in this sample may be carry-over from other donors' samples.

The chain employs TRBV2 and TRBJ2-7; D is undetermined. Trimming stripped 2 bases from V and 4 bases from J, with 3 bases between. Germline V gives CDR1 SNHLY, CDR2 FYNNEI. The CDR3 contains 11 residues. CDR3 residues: CASSELYEQYF. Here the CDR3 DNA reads TGTGCCAGCAGTGAACTGTACGAGCAGTACTTC.

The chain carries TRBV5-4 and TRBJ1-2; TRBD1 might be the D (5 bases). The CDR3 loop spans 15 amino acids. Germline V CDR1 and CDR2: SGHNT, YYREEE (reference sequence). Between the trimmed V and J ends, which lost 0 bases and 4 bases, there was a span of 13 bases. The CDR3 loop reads CASSLAPGAGYGYTF. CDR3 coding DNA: TGTGCCAGCAGCTTGGCACCCGGGGCCGGCTATGGCTACACCTTC.

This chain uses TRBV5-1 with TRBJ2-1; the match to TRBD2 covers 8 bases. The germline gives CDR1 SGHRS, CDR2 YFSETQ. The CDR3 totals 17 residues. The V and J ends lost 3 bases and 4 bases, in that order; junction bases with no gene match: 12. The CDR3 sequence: CASSSVSSGRGYNEQFF. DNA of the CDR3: TGCGCCAGCAGCTCTGTTTCTTCCGGGAGGGGGTACAATGAGCAGTTCTTC.

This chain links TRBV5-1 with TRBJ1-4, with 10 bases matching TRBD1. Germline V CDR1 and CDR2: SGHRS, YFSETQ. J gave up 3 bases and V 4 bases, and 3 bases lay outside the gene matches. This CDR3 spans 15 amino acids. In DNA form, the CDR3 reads TGCGCCAGCAGCATCGGACAGGGGGCTAATGAAAAACTGTTTTTT. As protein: CASSIGQGANEKLFF.

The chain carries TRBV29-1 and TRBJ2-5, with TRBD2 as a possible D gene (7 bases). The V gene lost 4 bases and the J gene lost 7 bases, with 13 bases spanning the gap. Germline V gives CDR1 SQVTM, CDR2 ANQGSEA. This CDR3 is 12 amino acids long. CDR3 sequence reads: CSVVGGAGTQYF. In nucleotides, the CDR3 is TGCAGCGTTGTTGGGGGGGCAGGGACCCAGTACTTC.

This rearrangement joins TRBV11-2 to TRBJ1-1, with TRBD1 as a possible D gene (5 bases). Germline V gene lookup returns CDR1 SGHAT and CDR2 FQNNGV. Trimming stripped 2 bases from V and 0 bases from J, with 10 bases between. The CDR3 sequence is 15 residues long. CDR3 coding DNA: TGTGCCAGCAGCTTACCCGGACACTTGAACACTGAAGCTTTCTTT. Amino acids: CASSLPGHLNTEAFF.

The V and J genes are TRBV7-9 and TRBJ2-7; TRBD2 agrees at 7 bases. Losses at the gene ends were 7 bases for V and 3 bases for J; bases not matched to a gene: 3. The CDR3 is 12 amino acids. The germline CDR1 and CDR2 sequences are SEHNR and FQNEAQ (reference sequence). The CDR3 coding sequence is TGTGCCAGCACCCGCGGGGGCTACGAGCAGTACTTC. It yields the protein CASTRGGYEQYF.